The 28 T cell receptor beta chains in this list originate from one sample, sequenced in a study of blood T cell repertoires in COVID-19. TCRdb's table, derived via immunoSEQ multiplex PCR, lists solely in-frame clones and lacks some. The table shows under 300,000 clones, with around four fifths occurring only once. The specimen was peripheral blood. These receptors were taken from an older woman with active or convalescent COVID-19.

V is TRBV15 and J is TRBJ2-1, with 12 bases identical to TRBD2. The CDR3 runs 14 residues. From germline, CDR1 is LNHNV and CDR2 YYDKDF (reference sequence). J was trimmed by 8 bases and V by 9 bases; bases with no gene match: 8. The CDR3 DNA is TGTGCCACGGCCGGACTAGCGGGGAGGGATGAGCAGTTCTTC. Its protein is CATAGLAGRDEQFF. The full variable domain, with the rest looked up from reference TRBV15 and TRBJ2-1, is DAMVIQNPRYQVTQFGKPVTLSCSQTLNHNVMYWYQQKSSQAPKLLFHYYDKDFNNEADTPDNFQSRRPNTSFCFLDIRSPGLGDTAMYLCATAGLAGRDEQFFGPGTRLTVL.

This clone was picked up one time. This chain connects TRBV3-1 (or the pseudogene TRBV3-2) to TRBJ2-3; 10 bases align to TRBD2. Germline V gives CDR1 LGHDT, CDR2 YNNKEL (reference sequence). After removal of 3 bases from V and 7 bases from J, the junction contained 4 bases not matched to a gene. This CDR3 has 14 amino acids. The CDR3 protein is CASSHPAGGYTQYF. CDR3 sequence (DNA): TGTGCCAGCAGCCACCCAGCGGGGGGGTATACGCAGTATTTT.

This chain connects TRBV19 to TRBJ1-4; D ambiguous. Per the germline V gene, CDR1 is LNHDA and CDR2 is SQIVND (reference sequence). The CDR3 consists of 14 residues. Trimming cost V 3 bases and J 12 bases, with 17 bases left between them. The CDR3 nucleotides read TGTGCCAGTAGTATTATTTCCGCAGTAAACGAACTGTTTTTT. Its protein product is CASSIISAVNELFF.

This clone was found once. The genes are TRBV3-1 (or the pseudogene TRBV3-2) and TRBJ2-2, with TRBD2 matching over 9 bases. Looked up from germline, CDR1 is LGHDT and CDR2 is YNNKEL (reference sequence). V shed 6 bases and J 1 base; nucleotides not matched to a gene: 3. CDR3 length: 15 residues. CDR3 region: CASRLAGENTGELFF. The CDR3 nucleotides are TGTGCCAGCAGATTAGCGGGAGAGAACACCGGGGAGCTGTTTTTT.

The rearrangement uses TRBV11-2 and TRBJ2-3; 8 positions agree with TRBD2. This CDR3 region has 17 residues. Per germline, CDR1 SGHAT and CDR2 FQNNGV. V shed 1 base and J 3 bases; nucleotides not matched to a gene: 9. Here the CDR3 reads CASSLVRAGGGTDTQYF. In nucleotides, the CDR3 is TGTGCCAGCAGCTTAGTGAGGGCGGGAGGAGGGACAGATACGCAGTATTTT.

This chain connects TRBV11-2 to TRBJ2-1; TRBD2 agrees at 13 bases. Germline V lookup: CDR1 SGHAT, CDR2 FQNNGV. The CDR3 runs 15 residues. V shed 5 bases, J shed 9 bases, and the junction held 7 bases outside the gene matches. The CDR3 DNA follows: TGTGCCAGCAGCGACACTAGCGGGGGGGTAATTGAGCAGTTCTTC. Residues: CASSDTSGGVIEQFF.

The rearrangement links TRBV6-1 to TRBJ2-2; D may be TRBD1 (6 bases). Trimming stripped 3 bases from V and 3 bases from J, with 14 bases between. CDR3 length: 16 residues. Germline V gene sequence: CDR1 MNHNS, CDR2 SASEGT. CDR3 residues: CASSEHVAGDTGELFF. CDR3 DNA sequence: TGTGCCAGCAGTGAGCATGTGGCAGGGGACACCGGGGAGCTGTTTTTT.

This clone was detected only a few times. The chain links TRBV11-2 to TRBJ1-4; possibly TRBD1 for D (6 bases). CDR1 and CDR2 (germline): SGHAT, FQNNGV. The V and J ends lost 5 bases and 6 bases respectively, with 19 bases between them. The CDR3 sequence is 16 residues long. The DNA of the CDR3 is TGTGCCAGCAGCCCAAAGTTCAGGGGACGCGATGAAAAACTGTTTTTT. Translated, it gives CASSPKFRGRDEKLFF.

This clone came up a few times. CDR3 bases: TGTGCCTGGAGTAGGAACAGGGACTCACCCCTCCACTTT. Translating it yields CAWSRNRDSPLHF. The chain recombines TRBV30 with TRBJ1-6; tentatively, D is TRBD1 (6 bases). Germline CDR1 reads GTSNPN; CDR2 reads SVGIG (reference sequence). Trimming pared 2 bases from V and 10 bases from J, leaving 12 bases between. This CDR3 comprises 13 residues.

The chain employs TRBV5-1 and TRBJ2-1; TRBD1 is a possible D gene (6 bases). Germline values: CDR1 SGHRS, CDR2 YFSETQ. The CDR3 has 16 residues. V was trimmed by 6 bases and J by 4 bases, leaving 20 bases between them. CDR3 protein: CASIPGGGQIYNEQFF. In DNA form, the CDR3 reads TGCGCCAGCATCCCTGGTGGGGGACAAATTTACAATGAGCAGTTCTTC.

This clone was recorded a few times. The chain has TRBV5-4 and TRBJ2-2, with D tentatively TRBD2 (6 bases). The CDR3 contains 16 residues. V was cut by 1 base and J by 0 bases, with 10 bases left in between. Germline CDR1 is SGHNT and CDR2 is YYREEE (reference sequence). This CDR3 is CASSLRVAANTGELFF. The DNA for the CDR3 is TGTGCCAGCAGCTTGAGGGTAGCGGCGAACACCGGGGAGCTGTTTTTT. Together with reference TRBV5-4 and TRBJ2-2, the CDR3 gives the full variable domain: ETGVTQSPTHLIKTRGQQVTLRCSSQSGHNTVSWYQQALGQGPQFIFQYYREEENGRGNFPPRFSGLQFPNYSSELNVNALELDDSALYLCASSLRVAANTGELFFGEGSRLTVL.

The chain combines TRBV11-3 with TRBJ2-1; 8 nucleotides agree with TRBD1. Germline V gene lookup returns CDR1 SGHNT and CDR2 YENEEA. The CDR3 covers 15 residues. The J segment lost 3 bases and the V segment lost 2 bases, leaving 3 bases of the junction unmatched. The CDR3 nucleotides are TGTGCCAGCAGCTTACATGACAGGGGCTACAATGAGCAGTTCTTC. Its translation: CASSLHDRGYNEQFF. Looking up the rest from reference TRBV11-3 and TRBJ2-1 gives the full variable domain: EAGVVQSPRYKIIEKKQPVAFWCNPISGHNTLYWYLQNLGQGPELLIRYENEEAVDDSQLPKDRFSAERLKGVDSTLKIQPAELGDSAVYLCASSLHDRGYNEQFFGPGTRLTVL.

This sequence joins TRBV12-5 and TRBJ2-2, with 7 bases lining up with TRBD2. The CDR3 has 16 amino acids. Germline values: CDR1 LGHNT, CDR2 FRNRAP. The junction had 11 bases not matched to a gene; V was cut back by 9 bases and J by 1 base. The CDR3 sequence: CASKFFRGGNTGELFF. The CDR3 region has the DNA TGTGCTAGCAAGTTCTTCCGCGGGGGGAACACCGGGGAGCTGTTTTTT.

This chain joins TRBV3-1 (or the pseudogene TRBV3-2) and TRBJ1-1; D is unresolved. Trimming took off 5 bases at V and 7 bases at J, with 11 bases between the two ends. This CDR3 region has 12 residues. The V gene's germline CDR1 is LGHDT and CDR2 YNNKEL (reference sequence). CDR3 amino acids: CASSSRVFEAFF. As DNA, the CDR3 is TGTGCCAGCAGCTCCCGGGTCTTTGAAGCTTTCTTT.

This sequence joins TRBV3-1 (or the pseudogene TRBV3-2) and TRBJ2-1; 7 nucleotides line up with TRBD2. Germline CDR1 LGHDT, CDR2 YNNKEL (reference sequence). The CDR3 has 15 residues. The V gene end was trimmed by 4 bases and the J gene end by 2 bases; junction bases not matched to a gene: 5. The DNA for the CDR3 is TGTGCCAGCAGCCTTCAAGCGGGACCCTACAATGAGCAGTTCTTC. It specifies CASSLQAGPYNEQFF.

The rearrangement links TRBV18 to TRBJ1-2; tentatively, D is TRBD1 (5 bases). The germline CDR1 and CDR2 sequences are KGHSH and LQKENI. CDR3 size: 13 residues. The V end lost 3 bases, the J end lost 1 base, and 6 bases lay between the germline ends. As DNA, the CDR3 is TGTGCCAGCTCACCGGGGGGTAACTATGGCTACACCTTC. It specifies CASSPGGNYGYTF.

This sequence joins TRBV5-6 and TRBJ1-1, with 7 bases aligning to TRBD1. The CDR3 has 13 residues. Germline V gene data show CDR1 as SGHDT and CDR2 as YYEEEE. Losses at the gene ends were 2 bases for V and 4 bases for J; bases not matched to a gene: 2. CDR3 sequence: CASSFAGGTEAFF. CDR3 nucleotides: TGTGCCAGCAGCTTTGCAGGGGGCACTGAAGCTTTCTTT. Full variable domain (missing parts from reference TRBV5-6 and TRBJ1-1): DAGVTQSPTHLIKTRGQQVTLRCSPKSGHDTVSWYQQALGQGPQFIFQYYEEEERQRGNFPDRFSGHQFPNYSSELNVNALLLGDSALYLCASSFAGGTEAFFGQGTRLTVV.

The CDR3 DNA reads TGTGCCACCAGTGACTGGGGGGCCGGGGAGCTGTTTTTT. Protein sequence: CATSDWGAGELFF. The V gene is TRBV24-1, the J gene TRBJ2-2, with a weak D call TRBD2 (6 bases). The CDR3 runs 13 residues. V was trimmed by 4 bases and J by 6 bases, leaving 8 bases between them. Germline V gene data show CDR1 as KGHDR and CDR2 as SFDVKD.

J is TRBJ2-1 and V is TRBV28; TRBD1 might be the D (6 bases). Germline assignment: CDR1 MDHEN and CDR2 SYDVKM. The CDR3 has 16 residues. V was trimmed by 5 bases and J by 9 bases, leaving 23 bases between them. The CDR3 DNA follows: TGTGCCAGCAGTGTTTGGGGGCGAACCACAATGGTTGAGCAGTTCTTC. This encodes CASSVWGRTTMVEQFF.

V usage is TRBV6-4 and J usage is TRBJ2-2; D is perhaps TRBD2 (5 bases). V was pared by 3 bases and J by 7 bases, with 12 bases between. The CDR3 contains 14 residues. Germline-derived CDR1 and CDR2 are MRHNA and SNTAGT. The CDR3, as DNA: TGTGCCAGCAGTGAGGGCTTCCGGGGCGGGGAGCTGTTTTTT. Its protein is CASSEGFRGGELFF.

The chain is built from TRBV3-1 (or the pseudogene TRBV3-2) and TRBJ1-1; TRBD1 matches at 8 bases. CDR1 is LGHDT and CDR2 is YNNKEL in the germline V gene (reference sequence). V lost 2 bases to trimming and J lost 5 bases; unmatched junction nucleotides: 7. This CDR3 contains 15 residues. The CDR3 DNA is TGTGCCAGCAGCCAATCGTTACAGGGGGGGACTGAAGCTTTCTTT. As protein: CASSQSLQGGTEAFF.

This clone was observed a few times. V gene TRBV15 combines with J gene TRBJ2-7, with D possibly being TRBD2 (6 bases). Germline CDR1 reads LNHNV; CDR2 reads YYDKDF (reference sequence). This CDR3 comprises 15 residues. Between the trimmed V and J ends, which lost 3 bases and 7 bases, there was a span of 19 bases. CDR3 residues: CATSSSPGGEREQYF. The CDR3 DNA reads TGTGCCACCAGCAGCTCCCCCGGCGGGGAGAGGGAGCAGTACTTC.

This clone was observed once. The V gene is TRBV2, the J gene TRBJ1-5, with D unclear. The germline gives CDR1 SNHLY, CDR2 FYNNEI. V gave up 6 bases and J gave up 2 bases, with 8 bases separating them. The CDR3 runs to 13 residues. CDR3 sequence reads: CASRLGGNQPQHF. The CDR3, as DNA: TGTGCCAGCAGGCTGGGAGGCAATCAGCCCCAGCATTTT.

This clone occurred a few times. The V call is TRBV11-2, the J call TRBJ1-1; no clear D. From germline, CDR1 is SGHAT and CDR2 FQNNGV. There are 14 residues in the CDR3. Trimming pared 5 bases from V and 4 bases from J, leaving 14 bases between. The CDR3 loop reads CASSATRVSTEAFF. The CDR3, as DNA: TGTGCCAGCAGCGCCACGAGGGTAAGCACTGAAGCTTTCTTT.

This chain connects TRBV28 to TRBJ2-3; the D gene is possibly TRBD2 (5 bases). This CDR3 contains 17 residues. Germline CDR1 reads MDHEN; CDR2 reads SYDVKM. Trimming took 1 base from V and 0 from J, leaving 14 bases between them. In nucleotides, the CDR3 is TGTGCCAGCAGTTTATCTTCAATGGGGAGAAGCACAGATACGCAGTATTTT. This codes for CASSLSSMGRSTDTQYF.

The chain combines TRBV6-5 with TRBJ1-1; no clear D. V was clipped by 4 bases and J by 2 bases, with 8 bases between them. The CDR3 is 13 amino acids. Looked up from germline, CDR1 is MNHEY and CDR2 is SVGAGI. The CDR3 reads CASSWQVNTEAFF. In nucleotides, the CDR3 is TGTGCCAGCAGTTGGCAGGTTAACACTGAAGCTTTCTTT.

The CDR3 nucleotides are TGTGCCAGCAGCGTAGCAAGCCCCAGGGGCCCACCACAAGATACGCAGTATTTT. This codes for CASSVASPRGPPQDTQYF. The J gene is TRBJ2-3, the V gene TRBV9; D is perhaps TRBD1 (6 bases). V lost 0 bases and J 5 bases, leaving 22 bases between the germline ends. Looked up from germline, CDR1 is SGDLS and CDR2 is YYNGEE. The CDR3 length is 18 residues.

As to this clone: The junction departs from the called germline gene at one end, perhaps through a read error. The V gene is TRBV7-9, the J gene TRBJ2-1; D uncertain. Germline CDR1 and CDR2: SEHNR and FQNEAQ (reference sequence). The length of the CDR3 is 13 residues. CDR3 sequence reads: CASSLVSHNEQFF. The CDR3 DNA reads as TGTGCCAGCAGCTTAGTCTCCCACAATGAGCAGTTCTTC.